Given below is one TCR beta chain in context. The antigen is undetermined. Sample-barcoded 5' priming and a J-beta primer mix drove a second PCR of 7 to 11 cycles. One entry per CDR3 protein results from TCRdb running MiXCR on the 5' RACE reads. The sample comprises 980,000 or so distinct CDR3 sequences, around 48% of which are singletons, and roughly an eighth rests with the top ten. Every participating donor contributed 8.5 to 10 milliliters of peripheral blood through a draw. Isolation yielded PBMCs, at least 7 million per sample, in every case. Total RNA extraction produced at least 5.5 micrograms (per sample) for the study. The data are from a study of blood T cells in healthy people across ages. The germline gives CDR1 DFQATT, CDR2 SNEGSKA (reference sequence). Deletions cut 0 bases from V and 4 bases from J, with 15 bases between. The CDR3 totals 15 residues. Study outcomes and limitations: With naive T cell percentage, TCR beta diversity showed a strong correlation.

J is TRBJ2-5 and V is TRBV20-1; a possible D gene is TRBD2 (5 bases). The receptor was derived from a young man in good health. The sequencing input was blood. The CDR3: CSAREGVGERETQYF. CDR3 nucleotides: TGCAGTGCTAGAGAAGGAGTTGGGGAGAGAGAGACCCAGTACTTC.